These 25 T cell receptor beta chains came from one sample sequenced in a study of T cells in women clearing cervical HPV infection. Profiled with immunoSEQ multiplex PCR; TCRdb holds only in-frame clones, not every one. The data include roughly 34,000 clones; the top ten clones carry approximately 7.5%. The sequenced material came from blood buffy coat. The receptors derive from a woman between 18 and 70 years old with a cervical HPV16 infection that either progressed to CIN3+ or cleared (not recorded which).

About this clone itself: The CDR3 end is not reached by the read, which stops 3 residues before it; the germline J gene fills it in. J is TRBJ1-1 and V is TRBV5-1; D possibly corresponds to TRBD1 (5 bases). Trimming stripped 0 bases from V and 3 bases from J, with 9 bases between. Germline V gene data show CDR1 as SGHRS and CDR2 as YFSETQ. The CDR3 extends over 14 amino acids. The covered CDR3 bases are TGCGCCAGCAGCTTGGTGTGGGGGGACACTGAA. Translated, it gives CASSLVWGDTE. The whole CDR3 reads CASSLVWGDTEAFF.

Remarks on this clone: The read stops 3 residues short of the end of the CDR3; the missing end is completed from the germline J gene. The J gene is TRBJ2-3, the V gene TRBV10-3; TRBD2 agrees at 9 bases. Trimming took 6 bases from V and 2 from J; bases not matched to a gene: 6. Per germline, CDR1 ENHRY and CDR2 SYGVKD. The CDR3 consists of 15 residues. CDR3 in amino acids: CAIRAAGGYTDTQYF. The sequenced CDR3 bases are TGTGCCATCAGAGCAGCGGGGGGATACACAGATACG.

In regard to this clone: The read finishes 3 residues shy of the CDR3 end, and the germline J gene is used to complete it. The rearrangement uses TRBV2 and TRBJ2-3, with 8 bases that match TRBD2. The CDR3 has 14 amino acids. J lost 6 bases, V lost 7 bases, and 9 bases had no gene match. Per germline, CDR1 SNHLY and CDR2 FYNNEI. CDR3 bases read: TGTGCCAGCATGTCAAGCGGGAGTCCGGATACG. It codes for CASMSSGSPDT. The entire CDR3 protein reads CASMSSGSPDTQYF. Based on the CDR3 plus reference TRBV2 and TRBJ2-3, the full variable domain is EPEVTQTPSHQVTQMGQEVILRCVPISNHLYFYWYRQILGQKVEFLVSFYNNEISEKSEIFDDQFSVERPDGSNFTLKIRSTKLEDSAMYFCASMSSGSPDTQYFGPGTRLTVL.

Details on this clone: Read coverage stops 3 residues before the CDR3 terminus; the germline J gene supplies the remainder. The rearrangement uses TRBV20-1 and TRBJ2-3, with 8 nucleotides matching TRBD2. The germline V gene encodes CDR1 DFQATT and CDR2 SNEGSKA (reference sequence). This CDR3 comprises 15 residues. The CDR3 loop reads CSAQRTSSLQETQYF. The CDR3 DNA, read in part, is TGCAGTGCCCAGCGGACTAGCAGTCTTCAAGAGACG.

Details on this clone: The missing CDR3 end, 3 residues past where the read stops, is filled in from the germline J gene. The chain has TRBV19 and TRBJ1-2; a weak D match, TRBD1 (5 bases). The CDR3 has 14 residues. Germline loops: CDR1 LNHDA, CDR2 SQIVND (reference sequence). The germline V and J ends were trimmed by 4 bases and 7 bases, with 16 bases remaining between them. CDR3 bases read: TGTGCCAGTAGTACCCTGGCGGGGCTGGGTGGC. Translated, it gives CASSTLAGLGG. The full CDR3 reads CASSTLAGLGGYTF.

Turning to this clone: The sequence runs out 3 residues before the end of the CDR3; the remainder is reconstructed from the germline J gene. The chain has TRBV2 and TRBJ1-2; 8 positions agree with TRBD1. Germline CDR1 is SNHLY and CDR2 is FYNNEI. This CDR3 is built from 13 residues. V trimming: 6 bases; J trimming: 3 bases; junction bases outside the gene matches: 3. The sequenced part of the CDR3 DNA is TGTGCCAGCAGAAGACAGGGGCACTATGGC. Translation gives CASRRQGHYG. The whole CDR3 sequence reads CASRRQGHYGYTF.

Turning to this clone: The read halts 3 residues ahead of the CDR3 end, with the missing end drawn from the germline J gene. The rearrangement joins TRBV20-1 to TRBJ1-6, with 7 bases matching TRBD1. Looked up from germline, CDR1 is DFQATT and CDR2 is SNEGSKA (reference sequence). This CDR3 is built from 13 residues. Losses at the gene ends were 4 bases for V and 7 bases for J; bases not matched to a gene: 4. The DNA read from the CDR3 is TGCAGTGCTACCGGGACAGAGAATTCACCC. Encoded protein: CSATGTENSP. The complete CDR3 protein is CSATGTENSPLHF.

About this clone: The read is 3 residues too short to cover the CDR3 end, so that end is filled in from the germline J gene. The rearrangement uses TRBV18 and TRBJ2-7; D may be TRBD1 (6 bases). Trimming shortened V by 0 bases and J by 3 bases, and 12 bases separated the two germline ends. This CDR3 is 15 amino acids long. Per germline, CDR1 KGHSH and CDR2 LQKENI. The part of the CDR3 DNA that was read is TGTGCCAGCTCACCACCGTTGAGGGGGAGCTACGAG. Protein sequence: CASSPPLRGSYE. The whole CDR3 reads CASSPPLRGSYEQYF. Full variable domain (remainder filled in from reference TRBV18 and TRBJ2-7): NAGVMQNPRHLVRRRGQEARLRCSPMKGHSHVYWYRQLPEEGLKFMVYLQKENIIDESGMPKERFSAEFPKEGPSILRIQQVVRGDSAAYFCASSPPLRGSYEQYFGPGTRLTVT.

As for this clone: The CDR3 end falls 3 residues outside the read, so it is completed with the germline J gene. The chain combines TRBV10-3 with TRBJ2-1; perhaps TRBD1 as D (6 bases). Trimming took 4 bases from V and 8 from J, leaving 18 bases between them. The CDR3 has 15 residues. Germline V gene sequence: CDR1 ENHRY, CDR2 SYGVKD. The CDR3 sequence: CAISGDLAGDDEQFF. Incomplete CDR3 DNA: TGTGCCATCAGTGGGGACCTCGCAGGGGACGATGAG.

Comment on this clone: The read is 3 residues too short to cover the CDR3 end, so that end is filled in from the germline J gene. This sequence joins TRBV20-1 and TRBJ2-3, with D possibly matching TRBD1 (5 bases). The V and J ends lost 7 bases and 3 bases respectively, with 11 bases between them. The CDR3 loop spans 12 amino acids. Germline CDR1 is DFQATT and CDR2 is SNEGSKA (reference sequence). The DNA read from the CDR3 is TGCAGTGTCCAAAGACAGACAGATACG. It is translated as CSVQRQTDT. The whole CDR3 reads CSVQRQTDTQYF.

To note about this clone: The CDR3 end is not reached by the read, which stops 3 residues before it; the germline J gene fills it in. J is TRBJ1-2 and V is TRBV7-2, with TRBD1 as a possible D gene (5 bases). In germline, CDR1 is SGHTA, CDR2 FQGNSA. CDR3 length: 12 residues. The covered CDR3 bases are TGTGCCAGCAGCTTGGACAAGGCCGGC. It specifies CASSLDKAG. The CDR3 reads in full as CASSLDKAGYTF.

On this clone: The read falls 3 residues short of the CDR3 end, and the missing part is taken from the germline J gene. The J gene is TRBJ2-1, the V gene TRBV7-3, with 9 bases matching TRBD2. The germline V gene encodes CDR1 SGHTA and CDR2 FQGTGA. V trimming: 2 bases; J trimming: 4 bases; junction bases outside the gene matches: 6. The CDR3 spans 16 residues. Here the CDR3 reads CASSLGGRAGYNEQFF. The sequenced part of the CDR3 DNA is TGTGCCAGCAGCTTAGGCGGGAGGGCCGGTTACAATGAG.

Notes on this clone: The CDR3 goes on 3 residues after the read ends, and that part is filled in from the germline J gene. The chain carries TRBV5-1 and TRBJ2-7, with D possibly matching TRBD1 (5 bases). The V gene's germline CDR1 is SGHRS and CDR2 YFSETQ. The CDR3 loop spans 15 amino acids. The V end was cut by 2 bases, the J end by 6 bases, with 18 bases between. The DNA read from the CDR3 is TGCGCCAGCAGCTTAGGACACGTATTAGGGTCCGAG. Encoded protein: CASSLGHVLGSE. The whole CDR3 reads CASSLGHVLGSEQYF.

The CDR3 DNA, read in part, is TGTGCCAGCAGCCACGGACCGGGGTTGGGAGCG. Residues: CASSHGPGLGA. From start to end, the CDR3 is CASSHGPGLGALFF. This chain joins TRBV7-9 and TRBJ2-2; TRBD2 is a possible D gene (5 bases). The read terminates 3 residues ahead of where the CDR3 ends, so the germline J gene completes it. CDR3 size: 14 residues. Germline CDR1 and CDR2: SEHNR and FQNEAQ (reference sequence).

Regarding this clone: Sequencing ends 3 residues short of the CDR3 end; the germline J gene provides the rest. V usage is TRBV14 and J usage is TRBJ2-1; 9 bases line up with TRBD2. Per the germline V gene, CDR1 is SGHDN and CDR2 is FVKESK. This CDR3 is built from 15 residues. The V gene end was trimmed by 2 bases and the J gene end by 4 bases; junction bases not matched to a gene: 3. This CDR3 reads CASSQIAGAYNEQFF. Incomplete CDR3 DNA: TGTGCCAGCAGCCAAATAGCGGGGGCTTACAATGAG.

Concerning this clone: The CDR3 end lies 3 residues beyond the end of the read and is filled in from the germline J gene. V usage is TRBV19 and J usage is TRBJ2-3; no clear D gene. The CDR3 runs 15 residues. The germline CDR1 and CDR2 sequences are LNHDA and SQIVND (reference sequence). CDR3 sequence: CASSIMSDSNQPQYF. Partial CDR3 DNA: TGTGCCAGTAGTATAATGTCAGATAGCAATCAGCCG.

As for this clone: The observed sequence ends 3 residues before the CDR3 terminus, with the missing tail filled in from the germline J gene. This chain links TRBV20-1 with TRBJ2-7; 7 nucleotides match TRBD2. The ends lost 3 bases at V and 0 bases at J; junction bases unmatched: 8. This CDR3 has 15 amino acids. Germline V gene lookup returns CDR1 DFQATT and CDR2 SNEGSKA (reference sequence). The CDR3 bases that were read are TGCAGTGCTAGCGATCCACTAGCGACCTCCTACGAG. Translation gives CSASDPLATSYE. The full CDR3 is CSASDPLATSYEQYF.

On this clone itself: The CDR3 extends 3 residues past the end of the read, so its final part is completed from the germline J gene. The chain uses TRBV19 and TRBJ2-2, with TRBD1 matching over 9 bases. Germline assignment: CDR1 LNHDA and CDR2 SQIVND (reference sequence). J gave up 6 bases and V 6 bases, and 8 bases lay outside the gene matches. The CDR3 runs to 15 residues. The sequenced part of the CDR3 DNA is TGTGCCAGTAGGCGACAGGGGGGACTTTCCGGGGAG. It codes for CASRRQGGLSGE. The complete CDR3 protein is CASRRQGGLSGELFF.

Concerning this clone itself: Read data end 3 residues before the CDR3 end; the end is taken from the germline J gene. The rearrangement joins TRBV20-1 to TRBJ2-7, with TRBD1 as a possible D gene (6 bases). The CDR3 spans 14 residues. V was pared by 4 bases and J by 5 bases, with 18 bases between. Germline values: CDR1 DFQATT, CDR2 SNEGSKA (reference sequence). The CDR3 sequence is CSAIPRGSGDEQYF. The part of the CDR3 DNA that was read is TGCAGTGCTATTCCCCGTGGATCAGGGGACGAG.

In the case of this clone: The read falls 3 residues short of the CDR3 end, and the missing part is taken from the germline J gene. The rearrangement joins TRBV6-2 or TRBV6-3 to TRBJ2-7, with 8 bases that match TRBD1. The CDR3 has 17 residues. J lost 3 bases, V lost 6 bases, and 16 bases had no gene match. Germline loops: CDR1 MNHEY, CDR2 SVGEGT. The sequenced CDR3 bases are TGTGCCAGCAGGCGCGACGCTATGGACAGGGCCCACTACGAG. Its translation is CASRRDAMDRAHYE. The CDR3, in full, reads CASRRDAMDRAHYEQYF.

As for this clone: The read falls 3 residues short of the CDR3 end, and the missing part is taken from the germline J gene. This sequence joins TRBV20-1 and TRBJ2-1; TRBD2 agrees at 13 bases. Germline lookup yields CDR1 DFQATT and CDR2 SNEGSKA (reference sequence). This CDR3 spans 18 amino acids. The junction had 11 bases not matched to a gene; V was cut back by 0 bases and J by 6 bases. The CDR3 reads CSARDLRTSGGRANEQFF. The sequenced CDR3 bases are TGCAGTGCTAGAGATTTAAGGACTAGCGGGGGACGAGCCAATGAG.

Comments on this clone: The read finishes 3 residues shy of the CDR3 end, and the germline J gene is used to complete it. This chain links TRBV5-1 with TRBJ1-2, with 9 bases matching TRBD1. Germline V lookup: CDR1 SGHRS, CDR2 YFSETQ. This CDR3 region has 13 residues. The CDR3 bases that were read are TGCGCCAGCAGCTTGGCGGGACAGGGAGGC. It is translated as CASSLAGQGG. The CDR3 in full is CASSLAGQGGYTF.

With respect to this clone: The read ends 3 residues shy of where the CDR3 ends; the end is completed using the germline J gene. The chain links TRBV18 to TRBJ2-5; D remains unclear. Germline V gene data show CDR1 as KGHSH and CDR2 as LQKENI. The CDR3 has 15 amino acids. V lost 6 bases to trimming and J lost 4 bases, with 18 bases between them. CDR3: CASSTDFGLGETQYF. The sequenced CDR3 bases are TGTGCCAGCTCCACGGATTTCGGGTTGGGAGAGACC.

A remark on this clone: Read sequence stops 3 residues before the CDR3 end, and the germline J gene provides the missing end. This rearrangement joins TRBV29-1 to TRBJ2-7, with D possibly matching TRBD2 (6 bases). CDR1 SQVTM and CDR2 ANQGSEA come from the germline V gene. Between the trimmed V and J ends, which lost 7 bases and 6 bases, there was a span of 31 bases. This CDR3 contains 17 residues. CDR3 loop: CSATQGSSGVRVGEQYF. CDR3 DNA, as far as it was read: TGCAGCGCTACGCAAGGGAGTAGCGGAGTCAGGGTGGGCGAG.

The CDR3 protein is CASSSGLAGGETQYF. Incomplete CDR3 DNA: TGTGCCAGCAGCTCTGGACTAGCGGGAGGAGAGACC. The J gene is TRBJ2-5, the V gene TRBV7-2; TRBD2 matches 14 bases. Read sequence stops 3 residues before the CDR3 end, and the germline J gene provides the missing end. The ends lost 4 bases at V and 4 bases at J; junction bases unmatched: 2. This CDR3 is 15 amino acids long. Germline V gene data show CDR1 as SGHTA and CDR2 as FQGNSA.